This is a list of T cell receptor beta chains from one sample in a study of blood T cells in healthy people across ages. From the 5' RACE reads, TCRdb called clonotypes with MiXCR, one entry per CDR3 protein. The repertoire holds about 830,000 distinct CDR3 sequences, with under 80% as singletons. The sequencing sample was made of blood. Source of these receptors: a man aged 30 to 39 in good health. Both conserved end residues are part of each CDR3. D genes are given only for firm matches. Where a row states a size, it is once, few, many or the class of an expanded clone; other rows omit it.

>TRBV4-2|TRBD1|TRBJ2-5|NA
TGTGCCAGCAGCCACTCGACAGGGGGCCAGGAGACCCAGTACTTC
CASSHSTGGQETQYF
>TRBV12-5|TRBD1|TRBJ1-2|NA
TGTGCTAGTGGTCTGACAGGGGAGAACTATGGCTACACCTTC
CASGLTGENYGYTF
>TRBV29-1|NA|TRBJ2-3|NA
TGCAGCGTTCAGCCGGGGGCCACAGATACGCAGTATTTT
CSVQPGATDTQYF
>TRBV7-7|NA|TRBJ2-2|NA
TGTGCTAGCAGCTTTTCGGGGGACACCGGGGAGCTGTTTTTT
CASSFSGDTGELFF
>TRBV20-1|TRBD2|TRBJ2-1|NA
TGCAGTGCTAGAAAGCGGGATAACTCCTACAATGAGCAGTTCTTC
CSARKRDNSYNEQFF
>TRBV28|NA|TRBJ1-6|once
TGTGCCAGCAGCCAGGGAGGGGCACCCCTCCACTTT
CASSQGGAPLHF
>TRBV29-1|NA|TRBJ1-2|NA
TGCAGCGTTGAAGATTCGGGCAGGGTAGGAGACTATGGCTACACCTTC
CSVEDSGRVGDYGYTF
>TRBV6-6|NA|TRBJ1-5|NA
TGTGCCAGCAGTTACAGCCGACAGCCCAATCAGCCCCAGCATTTT
CASSYSRQPNQPQHF
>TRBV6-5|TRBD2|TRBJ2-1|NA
TGTGCCAGCACCTCTCTTAGCGGGGACAATGAGCAGTTCTTC
CASTSLSGDNEQFF
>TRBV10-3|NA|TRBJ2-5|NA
TGTGCCATCAGTGAGTTCCGAGAGACCCAGTACTTC
CAISEFRETQYF
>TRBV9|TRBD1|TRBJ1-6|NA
TGTGCCAGCAGCGTAGAGGGACAGGCGGGGTACAATTCACCCCTCCACTTT
CASSVEGQAGYNSPLHF
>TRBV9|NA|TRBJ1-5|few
TGTGCCAGCAGCGTGGTCAATCAACTTAAGGCCTATAGCAATCAGCCCCAGCATTTT
CASSVVNQLKAYSNQPQHF
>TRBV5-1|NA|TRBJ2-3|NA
TGCGCCAGCAGCTTGGGGGTGACACAGATCAGCACAGATACGCAGTATTTT
CASSLGVTQISTDTQYF
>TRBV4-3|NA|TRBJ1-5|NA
TGCGCCAGCAGCCAAGATCGAGGGGGGAGCAATCAGCCCCAGCATTTT
CASSQDRGGSNQPQHF
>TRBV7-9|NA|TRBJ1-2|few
TGTGCCAGCAGCTTAGAGGAAAGGGGCTACACCTTC
CASSLEERGYTF
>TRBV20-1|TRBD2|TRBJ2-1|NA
TGCAGTGCTGAGGTGGGGCTAGCGGGGGCCGCGAGCTCCTACAATGAGCAGTTCTTC
CSAEVGLAGAASSYNEQFF
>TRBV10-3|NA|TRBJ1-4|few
TGTGCCATCAGGGAGGGCATCGAGGATGAAAAACTGTTTTTT
CAIREGIEDEKLFF
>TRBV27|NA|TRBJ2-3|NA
TGTGCCAGCAGTGCGCGAAGAGCAGATACGCAGTATTTT
CASSARRADTQYF
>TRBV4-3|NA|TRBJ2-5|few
TGTGCCAGCAGCCAAGATTTAGGGGGGGGAGAGACCCAGTACTTC
CASSQDLGGGETQYF
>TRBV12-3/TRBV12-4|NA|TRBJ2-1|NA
TGTGCCAGCAGATATGACACTTACAATGAGCAGTTCTTC
CASRYDTYNEQFF
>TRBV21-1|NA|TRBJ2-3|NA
TGTGCCAGCAGCAAAAGGCAGGTGACGTGGAGGACCTCCTTGGGTACCGCAGATACGCAGTATTTT
CASSKRQVTWRTSLGTADTQYF
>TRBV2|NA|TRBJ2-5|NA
TGCTCAGGCCGGATCCGGGAGACCCAGTACTTC
CSGRIRETQYF
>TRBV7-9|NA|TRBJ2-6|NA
TGTGCCAGCAGCTTCTCCCAGGGGGCCAACGTCCTGACTTTC
CASSFSQGANVLTF
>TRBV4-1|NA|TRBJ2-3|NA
TGCGCCAGCAGCCAAGATATCGCAGCTACAGATACGCAGTATTTT
CASSQDIAATDTQYF
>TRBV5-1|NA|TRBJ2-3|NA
TGCGCCAGCAGCCGGGGGGCCTCCACAGATACGCAGTATTTT
CASSRGASTDTQYF
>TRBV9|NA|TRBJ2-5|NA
TGTGCCAGCAGCGTAGTGGACGCACCACAAGAGACCCAGTACTTC
CASSVVDAPQETQYF
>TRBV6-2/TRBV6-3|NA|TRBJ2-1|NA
TGTGCCAGCAGTTATATCAAGGGGCATAGCTCCTACAATGAGCAGTTCTTC
CASSYIKGHSSYNEQFF
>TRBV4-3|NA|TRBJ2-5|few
TGCGCCAGCAGCCAAGAGATAGAGGGAGAGACCCAGTACTTC
CASSQEIEGETQYF
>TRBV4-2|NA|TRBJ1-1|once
TGTGCCAGCAGCCAGGATCTCTTGGTAGCTTTCTTT
CASSQDLLVAFF
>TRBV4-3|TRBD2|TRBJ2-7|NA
TGCGCCAGCAGCCAAGTTGACGGCGGGGGGGCCTACGAGCAGTACTTC
CASSQVDGGGAYEQYF
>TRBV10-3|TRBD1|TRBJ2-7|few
TGTGCCATCGGATACGACAGGGACTACGAGCAGTACTTC
CAIGYDRDYEQYF
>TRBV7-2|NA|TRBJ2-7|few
TGTGCCAGCAGCTTAACAGGGAGTCACGAGCAGTACTTC
CASSLTGSHEQYF
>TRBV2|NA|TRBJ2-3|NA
TGTGCCAGCAGTGATTCAGGGGAGTGGGTTAGCCTCACAGATACGCAGTATTTT
CASSDSGEWVSLTDTQYF
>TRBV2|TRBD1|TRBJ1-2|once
TGTGCCAGCAGGGGACAGGGCCACTATGGCTACACCTTC
CASRGQGHYGYTF
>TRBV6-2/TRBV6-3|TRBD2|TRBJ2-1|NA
TGTGCCAGCAGCAGGGGGAGCGCGGGGGGGCGAAGTGAGCAGTTCTTC
CASSRGSAGGRSEQFF
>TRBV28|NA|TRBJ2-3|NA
TGTGCCAGCAGTTTCCCCGGCCGAGGGGCAGATACGCAGTATTTT
CASSFPGRGADTQYF
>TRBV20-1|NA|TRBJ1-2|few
TGCAGTGCCATACAGGGTAATGGCTACACCTTC
CSAIQGNGYTF
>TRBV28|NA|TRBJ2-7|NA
TGTGCCAGCAGTTTGCTCAGGCCTCCCTACGAGCAGTACTTC
CASSLLRPPYEQYF
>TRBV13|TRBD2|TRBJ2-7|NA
TGTGTCAGCAGCCAGCCGGGACTAGCGGGGGGAATTGACGAGCAGTACTTC
CVSSQPGLAGGIDEQYF
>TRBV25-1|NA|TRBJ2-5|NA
TGTGCCAGCAGTCTAAGGACATTACAAGAGACCCAGTACTTC
CASSLRTLQETQYF
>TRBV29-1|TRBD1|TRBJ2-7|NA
TGCAGCGCTCTGAGGGACAGCACGTACGAGCAGTACTTC
CSALRDSTYEQYF
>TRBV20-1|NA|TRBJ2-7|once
TGCAGTGCCGCCGGCGAGGGGACCTACGAGCAGTACTTC
CSAAGEGTYEQYF
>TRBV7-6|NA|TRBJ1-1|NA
TGTGCCAGCAGCGTGCTTACCGGACACCCGAACACTGAAGCTTTCTTT
CASSVLTGHPNTEAFF
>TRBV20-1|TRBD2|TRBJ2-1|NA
TGCAGTGCTATTCGACTAGCGGGGGCCAACAATGAGCAGTTCTTC
CSAIRLAGANNEQFF
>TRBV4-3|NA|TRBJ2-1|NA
TGCGCCAGCAGCCACTACCCAGGGATTAGCTCCTACAATGAGCAGTTCTTC
CASSHYPGISSYNEQFF
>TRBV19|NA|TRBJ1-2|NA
TGTGCCAGTAGGCGGGAATCCGGGGGCTACACCTTC
CASRRESGGYTF